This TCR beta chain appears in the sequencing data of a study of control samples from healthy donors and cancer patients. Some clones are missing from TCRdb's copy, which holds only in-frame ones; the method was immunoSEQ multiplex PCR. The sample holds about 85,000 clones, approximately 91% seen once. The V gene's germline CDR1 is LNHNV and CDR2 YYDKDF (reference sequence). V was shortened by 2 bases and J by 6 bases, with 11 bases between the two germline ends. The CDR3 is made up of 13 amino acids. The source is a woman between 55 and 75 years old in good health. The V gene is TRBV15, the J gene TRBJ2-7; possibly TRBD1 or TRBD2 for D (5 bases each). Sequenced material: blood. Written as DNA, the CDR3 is TGTGCCACCAGCAGATCGGGACGGCTCGAGCAGTACTTC. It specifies CATSRSGRLEQYF.